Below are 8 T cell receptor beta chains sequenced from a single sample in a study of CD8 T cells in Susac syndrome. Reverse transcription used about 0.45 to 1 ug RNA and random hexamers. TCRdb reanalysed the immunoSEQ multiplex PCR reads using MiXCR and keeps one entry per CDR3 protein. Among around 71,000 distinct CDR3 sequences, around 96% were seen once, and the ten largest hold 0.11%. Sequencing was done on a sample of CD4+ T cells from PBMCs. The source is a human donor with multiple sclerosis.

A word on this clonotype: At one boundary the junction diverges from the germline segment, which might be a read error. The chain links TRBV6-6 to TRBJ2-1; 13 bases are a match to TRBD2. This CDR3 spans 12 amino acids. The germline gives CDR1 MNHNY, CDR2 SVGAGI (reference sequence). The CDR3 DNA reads TGTGCCAGCAGCTATCCTGGGACTAGCGGGGCCTTC. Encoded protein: CASSYPGTSGAF.

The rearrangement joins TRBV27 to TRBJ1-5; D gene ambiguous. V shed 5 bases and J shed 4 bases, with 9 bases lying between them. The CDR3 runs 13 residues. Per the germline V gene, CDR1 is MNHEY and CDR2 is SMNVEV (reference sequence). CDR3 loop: CASSPDRNQPQHF. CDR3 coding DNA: TGTGCCAGCAGTCCCGACCGGAATCAGCCCCAGCATTTT.

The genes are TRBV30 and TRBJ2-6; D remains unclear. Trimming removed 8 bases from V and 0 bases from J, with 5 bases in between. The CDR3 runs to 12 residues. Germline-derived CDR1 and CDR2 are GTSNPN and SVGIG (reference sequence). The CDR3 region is CAGVSGANVLTF. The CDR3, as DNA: TGTGCCGGCGTCTCTGGGGCCAACGTCCTGACTTTC.

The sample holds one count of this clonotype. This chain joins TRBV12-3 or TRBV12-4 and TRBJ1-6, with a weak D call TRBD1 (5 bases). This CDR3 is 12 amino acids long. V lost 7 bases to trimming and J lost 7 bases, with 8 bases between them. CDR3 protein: CASTPGNSPLHF. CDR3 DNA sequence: TGTGCCAGCACCCCAGGGAATTCACCCCTCCACTTT.

This chain's CDR3 is CASSLSLAGSNEQFF. The CDR3 bases are TGTGCCAGCAGCTTAAGCCTAGCGGGGAGTAATGAGCAGTTCTTC. V usage is TRBV7-3 and J usage is TRBJ2-1; 9 bases are a match to TRBD2. This CDR3 comprises 15 residues. Trimming took 1 base from V and 7 from J; bases not matched to a gene: 5. Per germline, CDR1 SGHTA and CDR2 FQGTGA.

The CDR3 loop is CASSQGGDYNEQFF. DNA of the CDR3: TGTGCCAGCAGCCAAGGCGGCGACTACAATGAGCAGTTCTTC. V and J are TRBV4-2 and TRBJ2-1; D uncertain. The V end lost 1 base, the J end lost 3 bases, and 7 bases lay between the germline ends. Germline V lookup: CDR1 LGHNA, CDR2 YNFKEQ. The CDR3 is 14 amino acids.

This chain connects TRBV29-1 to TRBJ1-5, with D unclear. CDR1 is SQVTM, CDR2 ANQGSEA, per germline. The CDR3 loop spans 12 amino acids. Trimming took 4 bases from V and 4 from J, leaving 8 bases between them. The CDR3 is CSVGSENQPQHF. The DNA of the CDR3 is TGCAGCGTTGGGTCCGAAAATCAGCCCCAGCATTTT.

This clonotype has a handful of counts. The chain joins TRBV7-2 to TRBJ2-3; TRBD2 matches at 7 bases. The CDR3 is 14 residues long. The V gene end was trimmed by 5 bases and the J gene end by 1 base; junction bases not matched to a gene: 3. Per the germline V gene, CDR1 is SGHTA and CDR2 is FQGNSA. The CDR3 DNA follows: TGTGCCAGCAGCCCGGGGGGTGGCACAGATACGCAGTATTTT. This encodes CASSPGGGTDTQYF.